This TCR beta chain was captured in a study of Ad26.COV2.S vaccination and SARS-CoV-2 variants. Assay used: immunoSEQ multiplex PCR; TCRdb lists only in-frame clones, some missing. In the table there are a few hundred thousand clones, roughly 88% of which are singletons. Treatment defined: around 19 received Ad26.COV2.S at low or high dose, single or two shots; about 5 received placebo; per-sample allocation not given. Following the first vaccine or placebo injection, samples were taken on day 63. The receptor's source is a person between 18 and 65 years old who received the Ad26.COV2.S COVID-19 vaccine or a placebo. The source material was peripheral blood, sampled in a trial of Ad26.COV2.S vaccine versus placebo.

CDR3 in amino acids: CASSQPGQPSYEQYF. In DNA form, the CDR3 reads TGTGCCAGCAGCCAACCGGGACAGCCCTCCTACGAGCAGTACTTC. V usage is TRBV6-2 or TRBV6-3 and J usage is TRBJ2-7; 7 bases agree with TRBD1. The V gene's germline CDR1 is MNHEY and CDR2 SVGEGT. V was pared by 6 bases and J by 0 bases, with 8 bases of the junction left unmatched. CDR3 length: 15 amino acids.